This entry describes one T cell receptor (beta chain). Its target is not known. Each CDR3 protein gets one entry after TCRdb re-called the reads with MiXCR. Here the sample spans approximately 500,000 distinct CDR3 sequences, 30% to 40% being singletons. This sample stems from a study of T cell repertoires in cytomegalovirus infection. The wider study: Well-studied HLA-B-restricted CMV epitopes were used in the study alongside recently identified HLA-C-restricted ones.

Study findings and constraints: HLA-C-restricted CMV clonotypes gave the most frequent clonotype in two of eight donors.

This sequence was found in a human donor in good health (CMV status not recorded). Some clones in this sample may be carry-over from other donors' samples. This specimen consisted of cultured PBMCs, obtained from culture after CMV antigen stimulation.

CDR3 protein: CSVRFTENTEAFF. The CDR3 DNA reads TGCAGCGTTCGATTTACAGAGAACACTGAAGCTTTCTTT. This chain joins TRBV29-1 and TRBJ1-1; the D is unclear. Germline V gene sequence: CDR1 SQVTM, CDR2 ANQGSEA. The CDR3 is 13 amino acids. V lost 5 bases to trimming and J lost 1 base, with 11 bases between them. Based on the CDR3 plus reference TRBV29-1 and TRBJ1-1, the full variable domain is SAVISQKPSRDICQRGTSLTIQCQVDSQVTMMFWYRQQPGQSLTLIATANQGSEATYESGFVIDKFPISRPNLTFSTLTVSNMSPEDSSIYLCSVRFTENTEAFFGQGTRLTVV.